The clone carrying this T cell receptor (beta chain) was seen a few times. Its specificity is not known. TCRdb passed the reads through MiXCR, listing each CDR3 protein once. The data show some 230,000 distinct CDR3 sequences, 22% seen once. The CDR3 extends over 15 amino acids. V lost 3 bases to trimming and J lost 4 bases, with 15 bases between them. In germline, CDR1 is MDHEN, CDR2 SYDVKM. The data were taken from a study of T cell repertoires in cytomegalovirus infection. The study's findings and limits: Frequencies of public TCR beta families were cumulated, and this identified carriers of CMV plus the relevant HLA. The study found HLA-C-restricted CMV-specific TCR beta clonotypes dominating the ex vivo response.

The chain recombines TRBV28 with TRBJ1-1, with D tentatively TRBD1 (6 bases). The clonotype was recovered from a human donor in good health (CMV status not recorded). Some clones in this sample may be carry-over from other donors' samples. The source material was CD8+ T cells from PBMCs. The CDR3 region has the DNA TGTGCCAGCAGTTTTTACCCGGGGGCGAGCACTGAAGCTTTCTTT. This encodes CASSFYPGASTEAFF.